The rows below give T cell receptor beta chains drawn from one sample of a study of OX40 agonist ivuxolimab in advanced cancers. Clones were read by immunoSEQ multiplex PCR, and TCRdb kept only the in-frame ones, dropping some. The sample lists about 70,000 clones; just over 85% were seen once. Sequenced material: CD4+ or CD8+ T cells sorted from blood, taken in a trial of the OX40 agonist ivuxolimab. These receptors were taken from an adult with an advanced solid tumor such as melanoma, head and neck, liver or kidney cancer. CDR3s include the opening cysteine and the closing phenylalanine or tryptophan. Each record gives: V gene, D gene, J gene, CDR3 protein. The D gene is left open where the match is weak.

V gene: TRBV7-3
D gene: NA
J gene: TRBJ2-2
CDR3 protein: CASSLTPSFSGGELFF

V gene: TRBV10-3
D gene: NA
J gene: TRBJ1-5
CDR3 protein: CAIRPGESQPQHF

V gene: TRBV28
D gene: NA
J gene: TRBJ2-2
CDR3 protein: CASEAGVLIGGELFF

V gene: TRBV2
D gene: NA
J gene: TRBJ1-6
CDR3 protein: CASSPSVNNSPLHF

V gene: TRBV28
D gene: NA
J gene: TRBJ1-5
CDR3 protein: CASSIYPQPQHF

V gene: TRBV7-2
D gene: TRBD1
J gene: TRBJ2-3
CDR3 protein: CASSLARDRSTDTQYF

V gene: TRBV7-2
D gene: NA
J gene: TRBJ1-4
CDR3 protein: CASSLVGSEKLFF

V gene: TRBV4-1
D gene: NA
J gene: TRBJ1-2
CDR3 protein: CASSQDGSYGYTF

V gene: TRBV28
D gene: TRBD1
J gene: TRBJ2-5
CDR3 protein: CASSRDRGETQYF

V gene: TRBV5-1
D gene: TRBD1
J gene: TRBJ2-3
CDR3 protein: CASSPSDRSTDTQYF

V gene: TRBV7-2
D gene: NA
J gene: TRBJ1-3
CDR3 protein: CASSLVGNTIYF

V gene: TRBV5-1
D gene: TRBD2
J gene: TRBJ2-5
CDR3 protein: CASSLTAGGGEETQYF

V gene: TRBV11-2
D gene: NA
J gene: TRBJ2-1
CDR3 protein: CASSPVWGEHNEQFF

V gene: TRBV10-3
D gene: TRBD2
J gene: TRBJ2-4
CDR3 protein: CAISEAGGLINIQYF

V gene: TRBV9
D gene: TRBD1
J gene: TRBJ2-2
CDR3 protein: CASSQPLRQGSNTGELFF

V gene: TRBV6-5
D gene: TRBD1
J gene: TRBJ2-7
CDR3 protein: CASSSAGDRGREQYF

V gene: TRBV5-1
D gene: TRBD2
J gene: TRBJ2-5
CDR3 protein: CASRPLSGGVGTQYF

V gene: TRBV2
D gene: TRBD2
J gene: TRBJ2-3
CDR3 protein: CASSEGGGPDTQYF

V gene: TRBV29-1
D gene: TRBD1
J gene: TRBJ2-5
CDR3 protein: CSSPGQGIQETQYF

V gene: TRBV5-6
D gene: NA
J gene: TRBJ2-6
CDR3 protein: CATGRGPGANVLTF

V gene: TRBV29-1
D gene: NA
J gene: TRBJ1-1
CDR3 protein: CSVGSAGGTEAFF

V gene: TRBV30
D gene: NA
J gene: TRBJ1-1
CDR3 protein: CAWSPGVNTEAFF

V gene: TRBV10-2
D gene: NA
J gene: TRBJ1-5
CDR3 protein: CASSDPWRGNQPQHF

V gene: TRBV5-1
D gene: TRBD1
J gene: TRBJ1-2
CDR3 protein: CASSWEDRTQSGYTF

V gene: TRBV9
D gene: NA
J gene: TRBJ1-3
CDR3 protein: CASSVSVLDSSGNTIYF

V gene: TRBV6-5
D gene: TRBD1
J gene: TRBJ1-4
CDR3 protein: CASSYSGQSNEKLFF

V gene: TRBV4-3
D gene: NA
J gene: TRBJ1-6
CDR3 protein: CASSQRTIYSPLHF

V gene: TRBV18
D gene: TRBD1
J gene: TRBJ1-1
CDR3 protein: CASSPGQRSTEAFF

V gene: TRBV2
D gene: NA
J gene: TRBJ2-5
CDR3 protein: CASSRAPQETQYF

V gene: TRBV5-1
D gene: NA
J gene: TRBJ1-4
CDR3 protein: CASSLGTNLWEKLFF

V gene: TRBV14
D gene: NA
J gene: TRBJ2-7
CDR3 protein: CASSGGLFYEQYF

V gene: TRBV28
D gene: NA
J gene: TRBJ1-1
CDR3 protein: CASSPRGGVSGAFF

V gene: TRBV30
D gene: TRBD1
J gene: TRBJ1-2
CDR3 protein: CAWSAPGTGGFYGHTF

V gene: TRBV28
D gene: NA
J gene: TRBJ1-4
CDR3 protein: CASGGRNEKLFF

V gene: TRBV10-3
D gene: NA
J gene: TRBJ2-1
CDR3 protein: CAISALAGTGEQFF

V gene: TRBV28
D gene: TRBD2
J gene: TRBJ2-7
CDR3 protein: CASSMFSRLAGERRYF

V gene: TRBV20-1
D gene: NA
J gene: TRBJ2-5
CDR3 protein: CSAPRETQYF

V gene: TRBV11-2
D gene: NA
J gene: TRBJ2-5
CDR3 protein: CASSPGFQETQYF

V gene: TRBV21-1
D gene: NA
J gene: TRBJ1-5
CDR3 protein: CASSGDRGRGFSNQPQHF

V gene: TRBV6-6
D gene: NA
J gene: TRBJ1-3
CDR3 protein: CASHSGNTIYF

V gene: TRBV28
D gene: TRBD1
J gene: TRBJ2-2
CDR3 protein: CASRDRARRSFELFF

V gene: TRBV2
D gene: TRBD1
J gene: TRBJ2-1
CDR3 protein: CASRHHGTGYNEQFF

V gene: TRBV2
D gene: TRBD1
J gene: TRBJ1-6
CDR3 protein: CASSAPTGTGNSPLHF

V gene: TRBV5-1
D gene: TRBD1
J gene: TRBJ1-1
CDR3 protein: CASSSQGTANTEAFF

V gene: TRBV7-2
D gene: TRBD1
J gene: TRBJ1-2
CDR3 protein: CASSLGQGDYGYTF

V gene: TRBV6-5
D gene: NA
J gene: TRBJ1-1
CDR3 protein: CASSPGLNTEAFF

V gene: TRBV7-9
D gene: NA
J gene: TRBJ2-1
CDR3 protein: CASSGESNEQFF

V gene: TRBV18
D gene: TRBD1
J gene: TRBJ1-2
CDR3 protein: CASSPGQGVGYTF

V gene: TRBV11-2
D gene: TRBD2
J gene: TRBJ2-5
CDR3 protein: CASSRTSGDQETQYF

V gene: TRBV7-9
D gene: TRBD1
J gene: TRBJ2-5
CDR3 protein: CASNPGRTGGQETQYF

V gene: TRBV7-3
D gene: NA
J gene: TRBJ2-5
CDR3 protein: CASSFGSRETQYF

V gene: TRBV30
D gene: NA
J gene: TRBJ1-5
CDR3 protein: CAWSVEGGQPQHF